A selection of T cell receptor beta chains follows, all from one sample in a study of early T cells in non-severe SARS-CoV-2 infection. Using its own MiXCR run on the 5' RACE reads, TCRdb lists one record per CDR3 protein. The sample lists about 100,000 distinct CDR3 sequences; roughly 11% were seen once. Sequencing used whole blood. The source of these receptors is an adult who was a healthcare worker with PCR-confirmed SARS-CoV-2 infection or an uninfected control (not recorded which). The CDR3 runs from the conserved cysteine through the conserved F or W. D genes are given only for firm matches. Clone sizes are given selectively: once, few, many, or a class where the clone is expanded.

clone size: many
V gene: TRBV7-9
J gene: TRBJ2-7
D gene: -
CDR3 DNA: TGTGCCAGCAGCCCAGCGGGCGAGCAGTACTTC
CDR3 protein: CASSPAGEQYF

clone size: few
V gene: TRBV18
J gene: TRBJ1-5
D gene: -
CDR3 DNA: TGTGCCAGCTCACCAAACGACAATCAGCCCCAGCATTTT
CDR3 protein: CASSPNDNQPQHF

clone size: many
V gene: TRBV30
J gene: TRBJ2-7
D gene: TRBD2
CDR3 DNA: TGTGCCTGGAGTCGAGGACTAGCGGTCGACGAGCAGTACTTC
CDR3 protein: CAWSRGLAVDEQYF

clone size: few
V gene: TRBV5-1
J gene: TRBJ2-5
D gene: -
CDR3 DNA: TGCGCCAGCAGCTTCGGCGCCCAAGAGACCCAGTACTTC
CDR3 protein: CASSFGAQETQYF

clone size: few
V gene: TRBV20-1
J gene: TRBJ1-6
D gene: TRBD1
CDR3 DNA: TGCAGTGCTCCGACAGGGGGCAATTCACCCCTCCACTTT
CDR3 protein: CSAPTGGNSPLHF

clone size: few
V gene: TRBV10-3
J gene: TRBJ2-1
D gene: -
CDR3 DNA: TGTGCCATCAGTGGAAGCAATGAGCAGTTCTTC
CDR3 protein: CAISGSNEQFF

clone size: -
V gene: TRBV3-1
J gene: TRBJ1-1
D gene: TRBD1
CDR3 DNA: TGTGCCAGCAGCCCCGAGGGAACAGGGGACACTGAAGCTTTCTTT
CDR3 protein: CASSPEGTGDTEAFF

clone size: many
V gene: TRBV5-1
J gene: TRBJ1-2
D gene: TRBD1
CDR3 DNA: TGCGCCAGCACAAGGACAGGGGCTGATAGCTATGGCTACACCTTC
CDR3 protein: CASTRTGADSYGYTF

clone size: -
V gene: TRBV20-1
J gene: TRBJ2-1
D gene: -
CDR3 DNA: TGCAGTGCTAGAGATACCCTCAGGAATGAGCAGTTCTTC
CDR3 protein: CSARDTLRNEQFF

clone size: few
V gene: TRBV20-1
J gene: TRBJ2-3
D gene: -
CDR3 DNA: TGCAGTGTTACAGGGAGTACCATGTATACGCAGTATTTT
CDR3 protein: CSVTGSTMYTQYF

clone size: -
V gene: TRBV6-6
J gene: TRBJ2-7
D gene: -
CDR3 DNA: TGTGCCAGCAGTTACTCGAGCTTGGGGCAGGGGATCTACGAGCAGTACTTC
CDR3 protein: CASSYSSLGQGIYEQYF

clone size: few
V gene: TRBV12-3/TRBV12-4
J gene: TRBJ2-3
D gene: -
CDR3 DNA: TGTGCCAGCAGACCCCCGGGGTCCTATAGCACAGATACGCAGTATTTT
CDR3 protein: CASRPPGSYSTDTQYF

clone size: -
V gene: TRBV10-3
J gene: TRBJ2-3
D gene: -
CDR3 DNA: TGTGCCATCAGTGGGGCTAGCGGCACAGATACGCAGTATTTT
CDR3 protein: CAISGASGTDTQYF

clone size: -
V gene: TRBV20-1
J gene: TRBJ2-7
D gene: TRBD2
CDR3 DNA: TGCAGTGCCGGGACTAGCGGATACGAGCAGTACTTC
CDR3 protein: CSAGTSGYEQYF

clone size: many
V gene: TRBV7-9
J gene: TRBJ1-3
D gene: -
CDR3 DNA: TGTGCCAGCAGCTCGCCTGACAGGGGAAACACCATATATTTT
CDR3 protein: CASSSPDRGNTIYF

clone size: few
V gene: TRBV30
J gene: TRBJ1-2
D gene: -
CDR3 DNA: TGTGCCGGTGGGGATTATGGCTACACCTTC
CDR3 protein: CAGGDYGYTF

clone size: few
V gene: TRBV30
J gene: TRBJ2-1
D gene: -
CDR3 DNA: TGTGCCTGGAGCCGCTCTTACAATGAGCAGTTCTTC
CDR3 protein: CAWSRSYNEQFF

clone size: many
V gene: TRBV10-2
J gene: TRBJ2-7
D gene: -
CDR3 DNA: TGCGCCAGCAGTCTCACGGGGATTAGGGGGCAGTACTTC
CDR3 protein: CASSLTGIRGQYF

clone size: -
V gene: TRBV7-2
J gene: TRBJ2-2
D gene: -
CDR3 DNA: TGTGCCAGCAGCTTCTCAACAACCGGGGAGCTGTTTTTT
CDR3 protein: CASSFSTTGELFF

clone size: few
V gene: TRBV20-1
J gene: TRBJ2-6
D gene: -
CDR3 DNA: TGCAGTGCTAGCCCCAGCGTCTCTGGGGCCAACGTCCTGACTTTC
CDR3 protein: CSASPSVSGANVLTF

clone size: many
V gene: TRBV7-9
J gene: TRBJ1-2
D gene: -
CDR3 DNA: TGTGCCAGCAGCTACACAGCTAACTATGGCTACACCTTC
CDR3 protein: CASSYTANYGYTF

clone size: few
V gene: TRBV7-9
J gene: TRBJ1-1
D gene: TRBD1
CDR3 DNA: TGTGCCAGCAGCTTATATTGGACAGGAGGAACCACTGAAGCTTTCTTT
CDR3 protein: CASSLYWTGGTTEAFF

clone size: many
V gene: TRBV5-4
J gene: TRBJ2-1
D gene: -
CDR3 DNA: TGTGCCAGCAGCTTGGAACGTTCTGAGCAGTTCTTC
CDR3 protein: CASSLERSEQFF

clone size: many
V gene: TRBV12-3/TRBV12-4
J gene: TRBJ2-3
D gene: -
CDR3 DNA: TGTGCCAGCAGCCCCGCGGGGGATACGCAGTATTTT
CDR3 protein: CASSPAGDTQYF

clone size: few
V gene: TRBV7-9
J gene: TRBJ2-2
D gene: -
CDR3 DNA: TGTGCCAGCAGCTTAGAGCTTCCCGGGGAGCTGTTTTTT
CDR3 protein: CASSLELPGELFF

clone size: -
V gene: TRBV20-1
J gene: TRBJ2-7
D gene: TRBD1
CDR3 DNA: TGCAGTGCCGAGGGGGCAGTTCCCTACGAGCAGTACTTC
CDR3 protein: CSAEGAVPYEQYF

clone size: -
V gene: TRBV12-3/TRBV12-4
J gene: TRBJ2-2
D gene: -
CDR3 DNA: TGTGCCAGCACCGAGAACACCGGGGAGCTGTTTTTT
CDR3 protein: CASTENTGELFF

clone size: -
V gene: TRBV29-1
J gene: TRBJ2-7
D gene: TRBD1
CDR3 DNA: TGCAGCGCTACCGGGACAGGCGGCTCCTACGAGCAGTACTTC
CDR3 protein: CSATGTGGSYEQYF

clone size: -
V gene: TRBV4-3
J gene: TRBJ2-7
D gene: -
CDR3 DNA: TGCGCCAGCAGCCAAGCCCAGGGCCGCTACGAGCAGTACTTC
CDR3 protein: CASSQAQGRYEQYF

clone size: few
V gene: TRBV14
J gene: TRBJ2-5
D gene: TRBD1
CDR3 DNA: TGTGCCAGCAGCCAAGGGACAGGGACAGAGACCCAGTACTTC
CDR3 protein: CASSQGTGTETQYF

clone size: few
V gene: TRBV5-4
J gene: TRBJ2-7
D gene: -
CDR3 DNA: TGTGCCAGCAGCTTGTTTCGCTGGAACTCCTACGAGCAGTACTTC
CDR3 protein: CASSLFRWNSYEQYF

clone size: many
V gene: TRBV5-1
J gene: TRBJ2-2
D gene: -
CDR3 DNA: TGCGCCAGCAGCCCGGCTACGAGCGGGGAGCTGTTTTTT
CDR3 protein: CASSPATSGELFF

clone size: -
V gene: TRBV28
J gene: TRBJ2-4
D gene: -
CDR3 DNA: TGTGCCAGCAGTTCGACCAACATTCAGTACTTC
CDR3 protein: CASSSTNIQYF

clone size: few
V gene: TRBV12-5
J gene: TRBJ2-1
D gene: TRBD2
CDR3 DNA: TGTGCTAGTGGTTTGGCCCGGACTAGCGGGAGGGCTTACAATGAGCAGTTCTTC
CDR3 protein: CASGLARTSGRAYNEQFF

clone size: few
V gene: TRBV6-2/TRBV6-3
J gene: TRBJ2-1
D gene: TRBD1
CDR3 DNA: TGTGCCACCCTGGACAGGGGAGAGCAGTTCTTC
CDR3 protein: CATLDRGEQFF

clone size: many
V gene: TRBV4-1
J gene: TRBJ1-6
D gene: -
CDR3 DNA: TGCGCCAGCAGCCAGCGACAGACTAATAATTCACCCCTCCACTTT
CDR3 protein: CASSQRQTNNSPLHF

clone size: -
V gene: TRBV5-1
J gene: TRBJ1-4
D gene: TRBD1
CDR3 DNA: TGCGCCAGCAGCTTCGGCGGGACAGTTGGTGAAAAACTGTTTTTT
CDR3 protein: CASSFGGTVGEKLFF

clone size: many
V gene: TRBV20-1
J gene: TRBJ1-6
D gene: -
CDR3 DNA: TGCAGTGCAAGAGGCGTCGGGGATTCACCCCTCCACTTT
CDR3 protein: CSARGVGDSPLHF

clone size: -
V gene: TRBV29-1
J gene: TRBJ2-7
D gene: -
CDR3 DNA: TGCAGCGTTGTCCATTCCTACGAGCAGTACTTC
CDR3 protein: CSVVHSYEQYF

clone size: few
V gene: TRBV7-3
J gene: TRBJ2-5
D gene: TRBD2
CDR3 DNA: TGTGCCAGCAGCCCAAGCAGCGGGGCGGAGACCCAGTACTTC
CDR3 protein: CASSPSSGAETQYF

clone size: few
V gene: TRBV20-1
J gene: TRBJ2-1
D gene: TRBD2
CDR3 DNA: TGCAGTGCTAAACTAGCGGGCTCCTACAATGAGCAGTTCTTC
CDR3 protein: CSAKLAGSYNEQFF

clone size: many
V gene: TRBV7-7
J gene: TRBJ2-2
D gene: -
CDR3 DNA: TGTGCCAGCAGCTTATCATCGGGTGCCGGGGAGCTGTTTTTT
CDR3 protein: CASSLSSGAGELFF

clone size: many
V gene: TRBV28
J gene: TRBJ2-5
D gene: -
CDR3 DNA: TGTGCCAGCAGTTCACACCAAGAGACCCAGTACTTC
CDR3 protein: CASSSHQETQYF

clone size: few
V gene: TRBV7-2
J gene: TRBJ2-7
D gene: -
CDR3 DNA: TGTGCCAGCAGCCCGACTAGGGCTAGCAATGGCGAGCAGTACTTC
CDR3 protein: CASSPTRASNGEQYF

clone size: many
V gene: TRBV4-2
J gene: TRBJ1-2
D gene: -
CDR3 DNA: TGTGCCAGCAGCCCCCGAATAGAGGGTCACTATGGCTACACCTTC
CDR3 protein: CASSPRIEGHYGYTF

clone size: -
V gene: TRBV6-4
J gene: TRBJ2-3
D gene: -
CDR3 DNA: TGTGCCAGCGCTAACGGGCCAGAAAGCACAGATACGCAGTATTTT
CDR3 protein: CASANGPESTDTQYF

clone size: -
V gene: TRBV13
J gene: TRBJ2-6
D gene: -
CDR3 DNA: TGTGCCAGCAGCTTAGGTGCAGGGATCGGCTCTGGGGCCAACGTCCTGACTTTC
CDR3 protein: CASSLGAGIGSGANVLTF

clone size: few
V gene: TRBV3-1
J gene: TRBJ1-3
D gene: -
CDR3 DNA: TGTGCCAGCAGGCGTAGTGGAAACACCATATATTTT
CDR3 protein: CASRRSGNTIYF

clone size: few
V gene: TRBV14
J gene: TRBJ2-1
D gene: TRBD2
CDR3 DNA: TGTGCCAGCAGCCAAGGAACGCTCCGGGGGAGGGATGAGCAGTTCTTC
CDR3 protein: CASSQGTLRGRDEQFF

clone size: many
V gene: TRBV27
J gene: TRBJ2-1
D gene: -
CDR3 DNA: TGTGCCAGCAGTTCTGACTACCCCCCCGAGGAGCAGTTCTTC
CDR3 protein: CASSSDYPPEEQFF

clone size: few
V gene: TRBV15
J gene: TRBJ2-7
D gene: -
CDR3 DNA: TGTGCCACCAGCAGAGATTCAGGGGACGAGCAGTACTTC
CDR3 protein: CATSRDSGDEQYF